This T cell receptor beta chain stems from a study of T cells in tuberculosis. Findings and limits, study-wide: Active tuberculosis patients had shorter CDR3-alpha; the beta difference was nonsignificant.

In germline, CDR1 is MGHRA, CDR2 YSYEKL. The V gene lost 1 base and the J gene lost 4 bases, with 8 bases spanning the gap. The CDR3 contains 13 residues. Generated by immunoSEQ multiplex PCR, the TCRdb table keeps only in-frame clones and is missing some. The sample gives tens of thousands of clones, approximately 92% of which show up once; about a sixth is in the top ten. As to this clone: Its antigen is still unknown.

Each donor contributed 85,000 to 100,000 T cells on average, unsorted. What was sequenced was PBMCs. The chain employs TRBV4-1 and TRBJ2-7; D call uncertain. The source is a donor aged 10 to 29 with latent tuberculosis or without tuberculosis infection. Some clones in this sample may be carry-over from other donors' samples. In nucleotides, the CDR3 is TGCGCCAGCAGCCAAGTGGGCTCATACGAGCAGTACTTC. Its protein is CASSQVGSYEQYF.